Each of the 31 T cell receptor beta chains below was sequenced from the same sample in a study of shared clonotypes between healthy human individuals. Profiled with immunoSEQ multiplex PCR; TCRdb holds only in-frame clones, not every one. The table lists about 600,000 clones, roughly four fifths of them singletons. What was sequenced was PBMCs. Every receptor here comes from a woman aged 40 to 49 in good health. Some clones in this sample may be carry-over from other donors' samples.

V and J are TRBV7-9 and TRBJ1-4, with 7 bases that match TRBD1. The V gene end was trimmed by 6 bases and the J gene end by 5 bases; junction bases not matched to a gene: 9. CDR1 is SEHNR, CDR2 FQNEAQ, per germline (reference sequence). CDR3 length: 15 amino acids. The CDR3: CASSPTDRVNEKLFF. The CDR3 DNA sequence: TGTGCCAGCAGTCCCACTGACAGGGTAAATGAAAAACTGTTTTTT.

The chain links TRBV11-2 to TRBJ2-1; perhaps TRBD2 as D (6 bases). CDR3 length: 14 amino acids. CDR1 SGHAT and CDR2 FQNNGV come from the germline V gene. Trimming stripped 3 bases from V and 3 bases from J, with 9 bases between. The CDR3 spells CASSLGTYYNEQFF. The CDR3 bases are TGTGCCAGCAGCTTGGGGACTTACTACAATGAGCAGTTCTTC.

This chain connects TRBV28 to TRBJ1-2, with D unclear. The ends were cut back, 6 bases at V and 4 bases at J, with 12 bases in the middle. There are 13 residues in the CDR3. The germline CDR1 and CDR2 sequences are MDHEN and SYDVKM. CDR3 DNA: TGTGCCAGCAGGGTGGAGGGTTTCTATGGCTACACCTTC. It codes for CASRVEGFYGYTF.

This clone turned up a few times. The chain combines TRBV7-2 with TRBJ2-1; 7 bases map to TRBD2. The trim removed 2 bases at V and 6 bases at J, leaving 7 bases unmatched. The CDR3 loop spans 15 amino acids. Germline V gene sequence: CDR1 SGHTA, CDR2 FQGNSA. The CDR3 bases are TGTGCCAGCAGCTTATTGGCGGGAGCACCCAATGAGCAGTTCTTC. It translates to CASSLLAGAPNEQFF. Supplemented by reference TRBV7-2 and TRBJ2-1, the full variable domain reads GAGVSQSPSNKVTEKGKDVELRCDPISGHTALYWYRQSLGQGLEFLIYFQGNSAPDKSGLPSDRFSAERTGGSVSTLTIQRTQQEDSAVYLCASSLLAGAPNEQFFGPGTRLTVL.

The rearrangement uses TRBV19 and TRBJ1-3; TRBD1 matches 8 bases. The CDR3 totals 17 residues. Germline CDR1 reads LNHDA; CDR2 reads SQIVND (reference sequence). V trimming: 2 bases; J trimming: 0 bases; junction bases outside the gene matches: 6. CDR3 in amino acids: CASSIRTGTHSGNTIYF. CDR3 DNA: TGTGCCAGTAGTATACGGACAGGGACTCACTCTGGAAACACCATATATTTT.

The chain couples TRBV27 to TRBJ1-1; D unresolved. CDR3 length: 15 amino acids. Germline V gene lookup returns CDR1 MNHEY and CDR2 SMNVEV (reference sequence). Deletions cut 5 bases from V and 8 bases from J, with 21 bases between. This CDR3 is CASSPNQGGWSEAFF. Here the CDR3 DNA reads TGTGCCAGCAGTCCAAATCAAGGCGGCTGGTCCGAAGCTTTCTTT.

The chain is built from TRBV19 and TRBJ1-5, with 7 bases identical to TRBD1. This CDR3 is built from 16 residues. Germline values: CDR1 LNHDA, CDR2 SQIVND (reference sequence). Trimming cost V 4 bases and J 7 bases; bases outside gene matches: 13. The CDR3 here is CASSTLWEGAGQPQHF. CDR3 sequence (DNA): TGTGCCAGTAGTACCCTCTGGGAGGGGGCTGGACAGCCCCAGCATTTT.

This clone was observed a single time. V usage is TRBV18 and J usage is TRBJ2-3; weak D call: TRBD1 (5 bases). The V gene's germline CDR1 is KGHSH and CDR2 LQKENI. The CDR3 has 15 amino acids. Trimming shortened V by 2 bases and J by 0 bases, and 9 bases separated the two germline ends. CDR3 sequence (DNA): TGTGCCAGCTCACCAATGACAGTGAGCACAGATACGCAGTATTTT. Translated: CASSPMTVSTDTQYF.

The CDR3 bases are TGTGCCAGCAAACGGGTAGCGTTGGAAGAGACCCAGTACTTC. Translated: CASKRVALEETQYF. This chain joins TRBV7-9 and TRBJ2-5; TRBD2 might be the D (5 bases). V shed 7 bases and J shed 3 bases, with 15 bases lying between them. This CDR3 contains 14 residues. The germline CDR1 and CDR2 sequences are SEHNR and FQNEAQ (reference sequence).

Concerning this clone: A much larger clone lies one base from this, so it may be a read error. Additional DNA sequences in this sample encode the identical CDR3. Written as DNA, the CDR3 is TGCGCCAGCTCCCGGGGCACAGGCGACGAAAAACTGTTTTTT. It codes for CASSRGTGDEKLFF. V is TRBV5-1 and J is TRBJ1-4, with a weak D call TRBD1 (5 bases). V was clipped by 7 bases and J by 8 bases, with 18 bases between them. Germline V CDR1 and CDR2: SGHRS, YFSETQ. This CDR3 has 14 amino acids. The whole variable domain, filled in from reference TRBV5-1 and TRBJ1-4, reads KAGVTQTPRYLIKTRGQQVTLSCSPISGHRSVSWYQQTPGQGLQFLFEYFSETQRNKGNFPGRFSGRQFSNSRSEMNVSTLELGDSALYLCASSRGTGDEKLFFGSGTQLSVL.

The chain's CDR3 is CASSSVSVGGEKLFF. The CDR3, as DNA: TGTGCCAGCAGTAGCGTCTCAGTCGGGGGGGAAAAACTGTTTTTT. V and J are TRBV6-1 and TRBJ1-4; D perhaps matches TRBD1 (5 bases). Between the trimmed V and J ends, which lost 5 bases and 8 bases, there was a span of 18 bases. Germline V gene lookup returns CDR1 MNHNS and CDR2 SASEGT. This CDR3 spans 15 amino acids.

The rearrangement joins TRBV11-2 to TRBJ2-7, with 12 bases aligning to TRBD2. The V gene end was trimmed by 1 base and the J gene end by 7 bases; junction bases not matched to a gene: 2. Germline V lookup: CDR1 SGHAT, CDR2 FQNNGV. This CDR3 is built from 14 residues. CDR3 protein: CASSLVGLAGEQYF. In DNA, the CDR3 is TGTGCCAGCAGCTTAGTAGGACTAGCGGGGGAGCAGTACTTC. The full variable domain, in which reference TRBV11-2 and TRBJ2-7 provide the parts outside the CDR3, is EAGVAQSPRYKIIEKRQSVAFWCNPISGHATLYWYQQILGQGPKLLIQFQNNGVVDDSQLPKDRFSAERLKGVDSTLKIQPAKLEDSAVYLCASSLVGLAGEQYFGPGTRLTVT.

The sample holds a few counts of this clone. The chain is built from TRBV28 and TRBJ1-1; possible D gene TRBD1, 6 bases. Trimming took 5 bases from V and 2 from J, leaving 18 bases between them. CDR1 and CDR2 (germline): MDHEN, SYDVKM. The CDR3 spans 16 residues. CDR3 region: CASSEGGSLVNTEAFF. Written as DNA, the CDR3 is TGTGCCAGCAGTGAGGGGGGCTCCCTCGTTAACACTGAAGCTTTCTTT.

This chain connects TRBV7-3 to TRBJ2-1; 13 bases fit TRBD2. V shed 5 bases, J shed 3 bases, and the junction held 4 bases outside the gene matches. Per the germline V gene, CDR1 is SGHTA and CDR2 is FQGTGA. This CDR3 is built from 16 residues. CDR3 DNA sequence: TGTGCCAGCAGCAAGGGACTAGCGGGAAGCTACAATGAGCAGTTCTTC. It is translated as CASSKGLAGSYNEQFF.

This chain links TRBV29-1 with TRBJ2-5; 9 positions match TRBD1. The J call may be incorrect, as the DNA end agrees better with TRBJ2-7. The V gene's germline CDR1 is SQVTM and CDR2 ANQGSEA. CDR3 length: 15 residues. CDR3 region: CSVTPIQGALDEQYF. The CDR3 DNA sequence: TGCAGCGTTACGCCAATACAGGGGGCGCTTGACGAGCAGTACTTC.

The chain combines TRBV9 with TRBJ1-3, with TRBD1 matching 11 bases. CDR3 length: 15 residues. CDR1 SGDLS and CDR2 YYNGEE come from the germline V gene. The V segment lost 3 bases and the J segment 4 bases; nucleotides outside the gene matches: 3. The CDR3 DNA is TGTGCCAGCAGCGGCTGGACAGGGGGCGGAAACACCATATATTTT. It is translated as CASSGWTGGGNTIYF.

The J gene is TRBJ2-7, the V gene TRBV6-1; possible D gene TRBD2, 7 bases. The J call could be wrong; TRBJ2-5 is a better fit for the DNA end. Germline loops: CDR1 MNHNS, CDR2 SASEGT. This CDR3 spans 15 amino acids. The CDR3 region is CASSEAEGGLGTQYF. CDR3 sequence (DNA): TGTGCCAGCAGTGAAGCGGAGGGGGGGTTAGGGACCCAGTACTTC.

The chain links TRBV5-4 to TRBJ2-4, with 8 bases lining up with TRBD1. J was trimmed by 5 bases and V by 3 bases; bases with no gene match: 7. The CDR3 consists of 15 residues. In germline, CDR1 is SGHNT, CDR2 YYREEE (reference sequence). CDR3 in DNA: TGTGCCAGCAGCTGGGATCAGGGGGCCGAAAACATTCAGTACTTC. Translated, it gives CASSWDQGAENIQYF.

In regard to this clone: The same CDR3 also results from other DNA sequences found in this sample. This sequence joins TRBV29-1 and TRBJ1-1; D is unresolved. V was shortened by 6 bases and J by 3 bases, with 8 bases between the two germline ends. This CDR3 comprises 11 residues. Germline CDR1 and CDR2: SQVTM and ANQGSEA. CDR3 region: CSVAGYTEAFF. The CDR3 DNA reads as TGCAGCGTGGCGGGTTACACTGAAGCTTTCTTT.

The V and J genes are TRBV5-1 and TRBJ2-3; no clear D gene. The germline gives CDR1 SGHRS, CDR2 YFSETQ. V was shortened by 1 base and J by 4 bases, with 7 bases between the two germline ends. The CDR3 is 13 amino acids. CDR3 bases: TGCGCCAGCAGCTTGCCTACCGCAGATACGCAGTATTTT. It yields the protein CASSLPTADTQYF.

V gene TRBV11-2 combines with J gene TRBJ2-7, with D perhaps matching TRBD1 (6 bases). Germline V lookup: CDR1 SGHAT, CDR2 FQNNGV. There are 16 residues in the CDR3. V lost 5 bases and J 1 base, leaving 18 bases between the germline ends. The CDR3 sequence is CASSPLQRTASYEQYF. The CDR3 DNA follows: TGTGCCAGCAGCCCTCTTCAGCGGACAGCGTCCTACGAGCAGTACTTC. Full variable domain (outside the CDR3, taken from reference TRBV11-2 and TRBJ2-7): EAGVAQSPRYKIIEKRQSVAFWCNPISGHATLYWYQQILGQGPKLLIQFQNNGVVDDSQLPKDRFSAERLKGVDSTLKIQPAKLEDSAVYLCASSPLQRTASYEQYFGPGTRLTVT.

This chain joins TRBV2 and TRBJ2-1; 9 bases map to TRBD1. The V and J ends lost 10 bases and 5 bases, in that order; junction bases with no gene match: 15. This CDR3 is built from 16 residues. Germline V gene data show CDR1 as SNHLY and CDR2 as FYNNEI. In DNA, the CDR3 is TGTGCCACCCCGGGCCAGGGACAGGGTCTTGACAATGAGCAGTTCTTC. It codes for CATPGQGQGLDNEQFF.

The chain has TRBV9 and TRBJ2-2; the D gene could be TRBD1 or TRBD2 (5 bases each). The germline CDR1 and CDR2 sequences are SGDLS and YYNGEE. CDR3 length: 17 residues. The V end lost 2 bases, the J end lost 6 bases, and 20 bases lay between the germline ends. The CDR3 DNA reads TGTGCCAGCAGCGTGGTTGTCGCTGGGGGATTAGCCGGGGAGCTGTTTTTT. The encoded protein is CASSVVVAGGLAGELFF.

In DNA, the CDR3 is TGTGCCAGCAGCTTACGCCCGGGACTAGCGGGAGAGGCAGATACGCAGTATTTT. This sequence encodes CASSLRPGLAGEADTQYF. The chain joins TRBV9 to TRBJ2-3; TRBD2 matches at 14 bases. CDR3 size: 18 residues. The V gene end was trimmed by 4 bases and the J gene end by 4 bases; junction bases not matched to a gene: 11. Looked up from germline, CDR1 is SGDLS and CDR2 is YYNGEE.

Only one count was recorded for this clone. The chain joins TRBV5-1 to TRBJ1-4; D is undetermined. V lost 4 bases and J lost 7, with 14 bases in between. There are 14 residues in the CDR3. Germline loops: CDR1 SGHRS, CDR2 YFSETQ. CDR3: CASSGGSGSEKLFF. The CDR3 bases are TGCGCCAGCAGCGGCGGGTCGGGTAGTGAAAAACTGTTTTTT. Full variable domain (outside the CDR3, taken from reference TRBV5-1 and TRBJ1-4): KAGVTQTPRYLIKTRGQQVTLSCSPISGHRSVSWYQQTPGQGLQFLFEYFSETQRNKGNFPGRFSGRQFSNSRSEMNVSTLELGDSALYLCASSGGSGSEKLFFGSGTQLSVL.

The CDR3 region is CASSELLTDPGGDRGSQYF. CDR3 DNA: TGTGCCAGCAGTGAGCTCCTTACTGATCCAGGGGGAGACCGGGGGTCCCAGTACTTC. The chain recombines TRBV2 with TRBJ2-5, with D perhaps TRBD1 (7 bases). Germline-derived CDR1 and CDR2 are SNHLY and FYNNEI. Trimming took 3 bases from V and 9 from J, leaving 32 bases between them. This CDR3 region has 19 residues.

The rearrangement joins TRBV11-2 to TRBJ2-7; possibly TRBD1 or TRBD2 for D (5 bases each). The germline V and J ends were trimmed by 8 bases and 3 bases, with 23 bases remaining between them. This CDR3 spans 16 amino acids. CDR1 is SGHAT and CDR2 is FQNNGV in the germline V gene. CDR3 loop: CASARIRTRAGYEQYF. Written as DNA, the CDR3 is TGTGCCAGCGCTCGGATTCGGACACGGGCGGGCTACGAGCAGTACTTC.

The genes are TRBV19 and TRBJ2-3; a weak D match, TRBD2 (6 bases). V was trimmed by 10 bases and J by 2 bases, leaving 16 bases between them. The CDR3 sequence is 14 residues long. Looked up from germline, CDR1 is LNHDA and CDR2 is SQIVND (reference sequence). CDR3 in DNA: TGTGCCACCGCCCCCGGGACTTTCACAGATACGCAGTATTTT. Translated, it gives CATAPGTFTDTQYF.

The CDR3 sequence: CASSSTDRGGTIQYF. In nucleotides, the CDR3 is TGCGCCAGCAGCTCGACGGACAGGGGGGGAACCATTCAGTACTTC. The rearrangement joins TRBV5-1 to TRBJ2-4; TRBD1 aligns across 10 bases. V lost 3 bases, J lost 9 bases, and 9 bases stayed unmatched. The germline gives CDR1 SGHRS, CDR2 YFSETQ. The CDR3 has 15 residues.

V is TRBV6-6 and J is TRBJ1-4; 7 positions match TRBD1. Germline V CDR1 and CDR2: MNHNY, SVGAGI (reference sequence). This CDR3 has 16 amino acids. The ends lost 1 base at V and 2 bases at J; junction bases unmatched: 4. CDR3 sequence reads: CASSYLGGPTNEKLFF. CDR3 coding DNA: TGTGCCAGCAGTTACTTAGGGGGCCCGACTAATGAAAAACTGTTTTTT.

This clone was picked up one time. This chain uses TRBV5-1 with TRBJ2-3, with 9 bases lining up with TRBD2. Germline assignment: CDR1 SGHRS and CDR2 YFSETQ. With V trimmed by 2 bases and J by 2 bases, 3 bases remained unmatched. The CDR3 totals 15 residues. The CDR3 here is CASSFLAGHTDTQYF. The CDR3 DNA reads TGCGCCAGCAGCTTCCTAGCGGGACACACAGATACGCAGTATTTT.